The next 15 T cell receptor beta chains were all read from a single sample in a study of blood T cell repertoires in COVID-19. TCRdb's copy holds only in-frame clones and misses some; the assay was immunoSEQ multiplex PCR. The top ten hold around 2.3% of the sample, which has 250,000 or so clones, 90% seen once. Sequenced material: peripheral blood. The receptors derive from a woman aged 60 to 75 with COVID-19, enrolled during active disease.

The chain carries TRBV29-1 and TRBJ2-7; D is perhaps TRBD1 (6 bases). The CDR3 covers 14 residues. Germline values: CDR1 SQVTM, CDR2 ANQGSEA. Trimming left V 7 bases short and J 2 bases short, with 18 bases between. The CDR3 nucleotides are TGCAGCGCCACTACAGGGTGGGGGACCTACGAGCAGTACTTC. It specifies CSATTGWGTYEQYF.

The V gene is TRBV27, the J gene TRBJ1-3; a possible D gene is TRBD1 (6 bases). The CDR3 contains 15 residues. Looked up from germline, CDR1 is MNHEY and CDR2 is SMNVEV (reference sequence). V lost 5 bases and J lost 9, with 20 bases in between. CDR3 in amino acids: CASSPSRGLQSTIYF. The DNA of the CDR3 is TGTGCCAGCAGTCCGAGCAGGGGATTGCAGAGCACCATATATTTT.

This chain links TRBV29-1 with TRBJ2-4; D unclear. The V gene lost 4 bases and the J gene lost 0 bases, with 19 bases spanning the gap. Looked up from germline, CDR1 is SQVTM and CDR2 is ANQGSEA. The CDR3 has 17 residues. CDR3 region: CSVASAVIPLAKNIQYF. In DNA, the CDR3 is TGCAGCGTTGCTAGTGCCGTGATTCCCCTAGCCAAAAACATTCAGTACTTC.

CDR3 residues: CAWGDPGHGRNQPQHF. The DNA of the CDR3 is TGTGCCTGGGGAGACCCGGGACATGGTCGCAATCAGCCCCAGCATTTT. V and J are TRBV30 and TRBJ1-5, with D perhaps matching TRBD1 (6 bases). Germline V gene lookup returns CDR1 GTSNPN and CDR2 SVGIG (reference sequence). V lost 5 bases to trimming and J lost 2 bases, with 19 bases between them. The CDR3 runs to 16 residues.

This clone occurred once. The CDR3 DNA reads as TGTGCCACCAGTGATTCGGCAGGGACAGCCGGGGAGCTGTTTTTT. Its translation: CATSDSAGTAGELFF. This chain joins TRBV24-1 and TRBJ2-2, with TRBD1 matching 7 bases. V shed 2 bases, J shed 6 bases, and the junction held 5 bases outside the gene matches. Germline loops: CDR1 KGHDR, CDR2 SFDVKD. The CDR3 spans 15 residues.

This rearrangement joins TRBV18 to TRBJ1-2, with TRBD1 identical over 9 bases. The CDR3 consists of 16 residues. Germline V gives CDR1 KGHSH, CDR2 LQKENI. V lost 3 bases to trimming and J lost 4 bases; unmatched junction nucleotides: 9. Written as DNA, the CDR3 is TGTGCCAGCTCACCGGGACAGGGCGAACTGTCCTATGGCTACACCTTC. Its protein product is CASSPGQGELSYGYTF.

CDR3 amino acids: CASSQQTTHEAFF. The CDR3, as DNA: TGTGCCAGCAGCCAACAAACAACCCATGAAGCTTTCTTT. V usage is TRBV11-2 and J usage is TRBJ1-1; D gene ambiguous. The V and J ends lost 5 bases and 7 bases respectively, with 14 bases between them. Germline V CDR1 and CDR2: SGHAT, FQNNGV. There are 13 residues in the CDR3.

This chain uses TRBV5-1 with TRBJ2-3, with 8 bases aligning to TRBD1. With V trimmed by 4 bases and J by 5 bases, 6 bases remained unmatched. The CDR3 covers 14 residues. CDR1 is SGHRS, CDR2 YFSETQ, per germline. In nucleotides, the CDR3 is TGCGCCAGCAGCCCAAAGACAGGGGTAGATACGCAGTATTTT. Amino acid sequence: CASSPKTGVDTQYF. Full variable domain (rest looked up from reference TRBV5-1 and TRBJ2-3): KAGVTQTPRYLIKTRGQQVTLSCSPISGHRSVSWYQQTPGQGLQFLFEYFSETQRNKGNFPGRFSGRQFSNSRSEMNVSTLELGDSALYLCASSPKTGVDTQYFGPGTRLTVL.

The rearrangement uses TRBV6-4 and TRBJ2-3, with a weak D call TRBD1 (5 bases). Trimming took 6 bases from V and 0 from J, leaving 16 bases between them. In germline, CDR1 is MRHNA, CDR2 SNTAGT. CDR3 length: 16 residues. The CDR3 reads CASSLRAGLSTDTQYF. The CDR3 bases are TGTGCCAGCAGCCTTCGCGCAGGGCTTAGCACAGATACGCAGTATTTT.

The chain uses TRBV9 and TRBJ2-3; D call uncertain. The CDR3 contains 14 residues. V lost 6 bases and J 0 bases, leaving 11 bases between the germline ends. Germline V gene data show CDR1 as SGDLS and CDR2 as YYNGEE. Here the CDR3 DNA reads TGTGCCAGCACCGGTCCGTATAGCACAGATACGCAGTATTTT. This encodes CASTGPYSTDTQYF. The complete variable domain, with remaining parts taken from reference TRBV9 and TRBJ2-3, reads DSGVTQTPKHLITATGQRVTLRCSPRSGDLSVYWYQQSLDQGLQFLIQYYNGEERAKGNILERFSAQQFPDLHSELNLSSLELGDSALYFCASTGPYSTDTQYFGPGTRLTVL.

The J gene is TRBJ1-3, the V gene TRBV2; D gene ambiguous. Germline V gene lookup returns CDR1 SNHLY and CDR2 FYNNEI. Trimming stripped 2 bases from V and 4 bases from J, with 9 bases between. CDR3 length: 14 residues. The CDR3, as DNA: TGTGCCAGCAGTGAAACCGGGAGGGGAAACACCATATATTTT. It specifies CASSETGRGNTIYF.

The chain carries TRBV21-1 and TRBJ2-5; whether TRBD2, the table's D call, matches the DNA was not checked. TRBV21-1 is a pseudogene. The CDR3 spans 16 residues. The CDR3 protein is CASSSETPEVGETQYF. The CDR3 coding sequence is TGTGCCAGCAGCAGCGAAACACCCGAGGTTGGGGAGACCCAGTACTTC.

This chain joins TRBV21-1 and TRBJ1-1; the D call in the table, TRBD1, was not verified against the DNA. TRBV21-1 is marked as a pseudogene. The CDR3 consists of 17 residues. This CDR3 is CASSKRRTGGLNTEAFF. CDR3 in DNA: TGTGCCAGCAGCAAAAGGAGGACAGGGGGATTGAACACTGAAGCTTTCTTT.

The chain joins TRBV6-5 to TRBJ1-2; 8 bases match TRBD1. The CDR3 runs 15 residues. Germline V gene sequence: CDR1 MNHEY, CDR2 SVGAGI. Trimming cost V 5 bases and J 3 bases; bases outside gene matches: 8. CDR3 residues: CASSITGGSDYGYTF. DNA for the CDR3: TGTGCCAGCAGTATTACAGGGGGTTCGGACTATGGCTACACCTTC.

J is TRBJ1-3 and V is TRBV19; 8 nucleotides align to TRBD1. Germline values: CDR1 LNHDA, CDR2 SQIVND (reference sequence). This CDR3 contains 16 residues. The V segment lost 6 bases and the J segment 1 base; nucleotides outside the gene matches: 8. CDR3 sequence reads: CASRQGARVSGNTIYF. CDR3 bases: TGTGCCAGTAGGCAGGGGGCGCGGGTTTCTGGAAACACCATATATTTT. Drawing the rest from reference TRBV19 and TRBJ1-3, the complete variable domain is DGGITQSPKYLFRKEGQNVTLSCEQNLNHDAMYWYRQDPGQGLRLIYYSQIVNDFQKGDIAEGYSVSREKKESFPLTVTSAQKNPTAFYLCASRQGARVSGNTIYFGEGSWLTVV.